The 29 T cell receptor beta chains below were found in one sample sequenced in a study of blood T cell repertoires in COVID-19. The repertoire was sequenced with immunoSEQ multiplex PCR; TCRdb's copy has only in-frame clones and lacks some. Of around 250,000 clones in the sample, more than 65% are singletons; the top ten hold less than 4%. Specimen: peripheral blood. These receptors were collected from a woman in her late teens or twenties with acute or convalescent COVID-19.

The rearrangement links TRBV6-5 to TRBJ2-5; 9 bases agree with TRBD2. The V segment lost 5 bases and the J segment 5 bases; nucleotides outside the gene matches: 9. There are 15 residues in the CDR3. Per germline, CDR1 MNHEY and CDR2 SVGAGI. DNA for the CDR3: TGTGCCAGCAGTACAAGCGGGGGGCAGGGGGAGACCCAGTACTTC. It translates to CASSTSGGQGETQYF.

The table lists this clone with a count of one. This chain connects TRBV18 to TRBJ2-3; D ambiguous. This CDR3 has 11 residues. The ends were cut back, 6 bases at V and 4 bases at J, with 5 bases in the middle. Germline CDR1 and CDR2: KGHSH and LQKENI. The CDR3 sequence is CASSSADTQYF. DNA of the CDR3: TGTGCCAGCTCGAGCGCAGATACGCAGTATTTT.

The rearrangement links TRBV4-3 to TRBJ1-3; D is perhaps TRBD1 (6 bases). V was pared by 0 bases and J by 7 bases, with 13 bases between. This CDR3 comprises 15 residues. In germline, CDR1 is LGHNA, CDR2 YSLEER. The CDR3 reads CASSQDEHRANTIYF. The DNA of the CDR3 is TGCGCCAGCAGCCAAGATGAACACAGGGCCAACACCATATATTTT.

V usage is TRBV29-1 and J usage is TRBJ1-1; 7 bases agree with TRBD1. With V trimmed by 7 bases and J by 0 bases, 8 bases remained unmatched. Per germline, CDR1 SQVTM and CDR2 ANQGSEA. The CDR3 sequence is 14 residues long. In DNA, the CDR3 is TGCAGCGCTAAACAGGGGATCATGAACACTGAAGCTTTCTTT. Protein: CSAKQGIMNTEAFF.

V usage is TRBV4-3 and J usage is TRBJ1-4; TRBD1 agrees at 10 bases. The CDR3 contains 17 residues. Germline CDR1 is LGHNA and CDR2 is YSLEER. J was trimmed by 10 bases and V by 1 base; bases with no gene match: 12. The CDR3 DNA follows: TGCGCCAGCAGCCAAGTATGGGGGACAGGGGATTTCAGAAAACTGTTTTTT. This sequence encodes CASSQVWGTGDFRKLFF.

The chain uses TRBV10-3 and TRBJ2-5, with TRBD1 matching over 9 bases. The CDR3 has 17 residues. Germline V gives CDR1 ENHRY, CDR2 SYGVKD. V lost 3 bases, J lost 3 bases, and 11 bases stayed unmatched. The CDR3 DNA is TGTGCCATCAGTGAAGGGACAGGGTGGGAGTTCGAAGAGACCCAGTACTTC. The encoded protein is CAISEGTGWEFEETQYF.

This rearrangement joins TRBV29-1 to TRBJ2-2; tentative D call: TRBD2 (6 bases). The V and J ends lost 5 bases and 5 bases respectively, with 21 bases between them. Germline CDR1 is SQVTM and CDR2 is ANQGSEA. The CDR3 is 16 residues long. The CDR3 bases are TGCAGCGTTCTTGGAAACGTGGGGGGAATGACCGGGGAGCTGTTTTTT. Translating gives CSVLGNVGGMTGELFF.

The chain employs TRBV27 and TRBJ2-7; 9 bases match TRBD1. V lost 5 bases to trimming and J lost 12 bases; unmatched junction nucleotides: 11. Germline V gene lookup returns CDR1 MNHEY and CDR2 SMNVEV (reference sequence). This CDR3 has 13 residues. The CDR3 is CASSAGTGTHRYF. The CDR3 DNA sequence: TGTGCCAGCAGTGCCGGGACAGGGACCCATCGGTACTTC.

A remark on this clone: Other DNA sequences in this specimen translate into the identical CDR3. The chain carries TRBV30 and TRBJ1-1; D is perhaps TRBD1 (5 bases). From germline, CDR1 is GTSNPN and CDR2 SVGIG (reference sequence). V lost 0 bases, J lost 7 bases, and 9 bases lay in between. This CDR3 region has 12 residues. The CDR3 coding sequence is TGTGCCTGGAGTGTACGGGGGAGTGAAGCTTTCTTT. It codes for CAWSVRGSEAFF.

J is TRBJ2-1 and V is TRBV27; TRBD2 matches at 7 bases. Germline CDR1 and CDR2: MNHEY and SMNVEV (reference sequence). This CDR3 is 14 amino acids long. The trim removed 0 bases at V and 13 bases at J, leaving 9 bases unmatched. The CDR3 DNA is TGTGCCAGCAGTTTATCGTTGGTAGCGGGTTATCAGTTCTTC. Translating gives CASSLSLVAGYQFF.

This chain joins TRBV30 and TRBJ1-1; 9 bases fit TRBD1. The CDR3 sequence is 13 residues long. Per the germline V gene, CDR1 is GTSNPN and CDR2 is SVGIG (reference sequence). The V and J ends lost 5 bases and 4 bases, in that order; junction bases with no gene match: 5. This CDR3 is CAWQTGGFTEAFF. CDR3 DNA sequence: TGTGCCTGGCAGACAGGGGGTTTCACTGAAGCTTTCTTT.

CDR3 protein: CASTGTSSNEQFF. CDR3 coding DNA: TGTGCCTCCACCGGGACTAGCAGCAATGAGCAGTTCTTC. V usage is TRBV30 and J usage is TRBJ2-1; 9 bases are a match to TRBD2. The CDR3 has 13 residues. After removal of 7 bases from V and 6 bases from J, the junction contained 7 bases not matched to a gene. Germline V lookup: CDR1 GTSNPN, CDR2 SVGIG (reference sequence).

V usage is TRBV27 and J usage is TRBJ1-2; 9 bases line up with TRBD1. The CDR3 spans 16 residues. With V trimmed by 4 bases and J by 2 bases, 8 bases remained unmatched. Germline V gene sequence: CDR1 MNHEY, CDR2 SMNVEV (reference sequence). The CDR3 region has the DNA TGTGCCAGCAGTTCCGGGACAGGGTCTTTAAACTATGGCTACACCTTC. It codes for CASSSGTGSLNYGYTF.

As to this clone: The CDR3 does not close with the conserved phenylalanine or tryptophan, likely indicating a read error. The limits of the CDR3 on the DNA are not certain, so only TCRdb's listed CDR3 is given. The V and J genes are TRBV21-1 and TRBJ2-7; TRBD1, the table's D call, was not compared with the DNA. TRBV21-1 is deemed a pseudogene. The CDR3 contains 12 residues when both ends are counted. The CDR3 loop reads CASSKAGPGHPT.

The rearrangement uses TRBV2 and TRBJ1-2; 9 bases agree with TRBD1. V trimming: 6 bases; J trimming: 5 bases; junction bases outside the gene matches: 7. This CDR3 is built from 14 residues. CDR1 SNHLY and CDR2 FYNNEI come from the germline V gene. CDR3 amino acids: CASSDIGQGYGYTF. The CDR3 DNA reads TGTGCCAGCAGCGATATCGGACAGGGGTATGGCTACACCTTC.

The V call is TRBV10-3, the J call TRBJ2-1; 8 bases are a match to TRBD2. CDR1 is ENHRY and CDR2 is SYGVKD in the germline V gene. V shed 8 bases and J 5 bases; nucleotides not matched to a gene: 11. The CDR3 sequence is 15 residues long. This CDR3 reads CAIGPSGRPNNEQFF. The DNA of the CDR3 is TGTGCCATCGGACCCAGCGGGAGACCCAACAATGAGCAGTTCTTC.

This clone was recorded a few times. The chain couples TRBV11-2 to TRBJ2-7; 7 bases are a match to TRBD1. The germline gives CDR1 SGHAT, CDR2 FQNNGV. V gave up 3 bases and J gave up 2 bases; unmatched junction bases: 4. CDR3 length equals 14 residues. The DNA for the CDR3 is TGTGCCAGCAGCTTCGGGGACAGTGCCTACGAGCAGTACTTC. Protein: CASSFGDSAYEQYF.

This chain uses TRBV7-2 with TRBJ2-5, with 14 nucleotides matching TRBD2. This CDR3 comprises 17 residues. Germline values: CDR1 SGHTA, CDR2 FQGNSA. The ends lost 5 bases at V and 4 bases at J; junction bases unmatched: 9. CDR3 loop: CASSTGLAGGLRETQYF. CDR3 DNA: TGTGCCAGCAGCACAGGACTAGCGGGAGGTCTACGAGAGACCCAGTACTTC.

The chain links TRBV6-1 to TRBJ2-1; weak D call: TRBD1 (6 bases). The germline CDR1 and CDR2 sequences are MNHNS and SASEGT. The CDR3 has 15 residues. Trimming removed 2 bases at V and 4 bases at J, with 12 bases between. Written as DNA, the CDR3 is TGTGCCAGCAGTGAAAGAGGGACATCTTACAATGAGCAGTTCTTC. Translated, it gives CASSERGTSYNEQFF.

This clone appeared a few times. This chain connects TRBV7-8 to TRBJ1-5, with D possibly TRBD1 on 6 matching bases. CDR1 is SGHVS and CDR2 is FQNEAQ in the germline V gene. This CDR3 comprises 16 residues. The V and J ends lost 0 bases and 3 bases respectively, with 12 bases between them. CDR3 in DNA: TGTGCCAGCAGCTTAGCGAGTCAGGGGATCAATCAGCCCCAGCATTTT. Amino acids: CASSLASQGINQPQHF. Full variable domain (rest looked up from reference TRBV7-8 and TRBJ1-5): GAGVSQSPRYKVAKRGQDVALRCDPISGHVSLFWYQQALGQGPEFLTYFQNEAQLDKSGLPSDRFFAERPEGSVSTLKIQRTQQEDSAVYLCASSLASQGINQPQHFGDGTRLSIL.

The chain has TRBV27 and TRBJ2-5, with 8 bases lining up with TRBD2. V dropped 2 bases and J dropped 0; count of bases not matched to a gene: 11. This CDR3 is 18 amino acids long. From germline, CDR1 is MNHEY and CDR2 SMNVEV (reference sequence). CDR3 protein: CASSLRGLGLGNQETQYF. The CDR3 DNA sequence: TGTGCCAGCAGTTTAAGGGGACTAGGTCTGGGGAACCAAGAGACCCAGTACTTC.

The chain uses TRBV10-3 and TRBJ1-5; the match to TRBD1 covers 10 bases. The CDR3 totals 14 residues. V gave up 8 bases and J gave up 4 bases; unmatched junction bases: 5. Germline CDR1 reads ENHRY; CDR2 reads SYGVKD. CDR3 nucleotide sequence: TGTGCCATCGGGACAGGGGACGTAAATCAGCCCCAGCATTTT. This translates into CAIGTGDVNQPQHF.

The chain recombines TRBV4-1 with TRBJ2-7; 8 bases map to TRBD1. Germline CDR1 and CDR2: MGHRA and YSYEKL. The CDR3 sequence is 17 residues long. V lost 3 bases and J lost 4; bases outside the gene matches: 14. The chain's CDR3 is CASSHGQGIKDRYEQYF. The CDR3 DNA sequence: TGCGCCAGCAGCCATGGACAGGGAATCAAAGACCGTTACGAGCAGTACTTC.

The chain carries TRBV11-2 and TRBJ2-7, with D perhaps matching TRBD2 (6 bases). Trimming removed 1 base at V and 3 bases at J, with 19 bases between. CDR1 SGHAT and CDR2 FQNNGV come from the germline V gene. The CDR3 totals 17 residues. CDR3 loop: CASSLVGPLGSSYEQYF. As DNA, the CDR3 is TGTGCCAGCAGCTTAGTGGGCCCTCTCGGGAGCAGCTACGAGCAGTACTTC.

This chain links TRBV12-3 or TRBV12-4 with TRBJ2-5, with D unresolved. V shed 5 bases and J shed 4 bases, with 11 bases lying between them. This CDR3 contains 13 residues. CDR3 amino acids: CASSRSPGETQYF. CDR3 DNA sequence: TGTGCCAGCAGTAGGTCTCCGGGAGAGACCCAGTACTTC.

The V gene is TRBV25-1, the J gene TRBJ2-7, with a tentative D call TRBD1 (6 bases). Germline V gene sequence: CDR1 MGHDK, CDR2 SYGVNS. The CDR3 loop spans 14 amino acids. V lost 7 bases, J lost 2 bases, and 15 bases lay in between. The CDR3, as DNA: TGTGCCAGCATGTCCAGGGGCTACACCTACGAGCAGTACTTC. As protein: CASMSRGYTYEQYF.

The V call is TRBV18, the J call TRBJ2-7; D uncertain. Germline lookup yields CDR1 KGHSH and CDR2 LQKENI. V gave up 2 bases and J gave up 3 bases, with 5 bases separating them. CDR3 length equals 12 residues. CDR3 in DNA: TGTGCCAGCTCACCATACAACTACGAGCAGTACTTC. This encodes CASSPYNYEQYF.

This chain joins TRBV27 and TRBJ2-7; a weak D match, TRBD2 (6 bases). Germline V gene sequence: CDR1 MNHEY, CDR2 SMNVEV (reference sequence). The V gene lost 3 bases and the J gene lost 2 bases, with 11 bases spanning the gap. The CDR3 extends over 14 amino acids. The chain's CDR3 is CASSFAGSPYEQYF. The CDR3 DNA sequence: TGTGCCAGCAGTTTTGCGGGATCCCCCTACGAGCAGTACTTC.

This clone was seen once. This CDR3 reads CASSYGLAGSYEQYF. The DNA of the CDR3 is TGTGCCAGCAGTTACGGACTAGCGGGAAGCTACGAGCAGTACTTC. The chain joins TRBV6-2 or TRBV6-3 to TRBJ2-7, with TRBD2 matching 12 bases. CDR1 is MNHEY, CDR2 SVGEGT, per germline. With V trimmed by 2 bases and J by 3 bases, 2 bases remained unmatched. This CDR3 spans 15 amino acids.